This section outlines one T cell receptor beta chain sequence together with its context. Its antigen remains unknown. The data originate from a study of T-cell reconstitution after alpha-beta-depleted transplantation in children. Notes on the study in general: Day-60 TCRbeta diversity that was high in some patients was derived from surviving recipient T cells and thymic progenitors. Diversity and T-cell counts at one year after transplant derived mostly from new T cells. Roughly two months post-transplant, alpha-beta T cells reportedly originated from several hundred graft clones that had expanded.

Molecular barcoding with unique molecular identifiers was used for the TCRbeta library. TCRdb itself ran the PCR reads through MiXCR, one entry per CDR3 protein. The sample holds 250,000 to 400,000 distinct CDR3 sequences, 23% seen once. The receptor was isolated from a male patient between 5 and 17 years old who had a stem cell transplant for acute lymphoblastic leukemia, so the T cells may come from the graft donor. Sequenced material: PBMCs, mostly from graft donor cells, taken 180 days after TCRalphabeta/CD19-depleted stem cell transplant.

CDR3 bases: TGCGCCAGCAGCCTGATTTCGGGGGACGCCGCTTTCACCGGGGAGCTGTTTTTT. It is translated as CASSLISGDAAFTGELFF. The genes are TRBV5-1 and TRBJ2-2, with a weak D call TRBD2 (6 bases). V was trimmed by 4 bases and J by 4 bases, leaving 23 bases between them. Germline V gene lookup returns CDR1 SGHRS and CDR2 YFSETQ. The CDR3 runs 18 residues.